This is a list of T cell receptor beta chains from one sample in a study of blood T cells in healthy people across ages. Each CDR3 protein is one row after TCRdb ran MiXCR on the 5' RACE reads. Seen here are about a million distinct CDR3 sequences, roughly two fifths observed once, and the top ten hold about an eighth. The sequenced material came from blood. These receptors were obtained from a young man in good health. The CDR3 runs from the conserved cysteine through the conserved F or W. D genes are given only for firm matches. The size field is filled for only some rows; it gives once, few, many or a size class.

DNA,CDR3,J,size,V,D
TGTGCCAGCAGGGGGGGCAGCGGTCAGCCCCAGCATTTT,CASRGGSGQPQHF,TRBJ1-5,NA,TRBV6-1,NA
TGCGCCAGCAGCCCCAGACAGAATAATTCACCCCTCCACTTT,CASSPRQNNSPLHF,TRBJ1-6,NA,TRBV5-1,NA
TGTGCCAGCAGTTTCCGTATTGGGGGGGAGCAGTTCTTC,CASSFRIGGEQFF,TRBJ2-1,NA,TRBV9,NA
TGTGCCATCAGTGGTATGGCAGTGGATAGTGAGCAGTTCTTC,CAISGMAVDSEQFF,TRBJ2-1,few,TRBV10-3,NA
TGCAGTGCTCCCGGACTAGCGGGGGGACGATCCTACAATGAGCAGTTCTTC,CSAPGLAGGRSYNEQFF,TRBJ2-1,few,TRBV20-1,TRBD2
TGTGCCAGCAGTTACTCGCGCGAGCAGTACTTC,CASSYSREQYF,TRBJ2-7,many,TRBV6-5,NA
TGTGCCAGCAGCCTAGAACCGGGACACCAGTACTACACCTTC,CASSLEPGHQYYTF,TRBJ1-2,NA,TRBV7-3,NA
TGTGCCAGCAGTTTACAGGGCTACAATGAGCAGTACTTC,CASSLQGYNEQYF,TRBJ2-7,NA,TRBV28,NA
TGTGCCAGCAGTGAAGCAGGAACTGATTTGTACCAAGAGACCCAGTACTTC,CASSEAGTDLYQETQYF,TRBJ2-5,once,TRBV2,NA
TGTGCCAGCAGCTTAGGTGGCAGCGCGAACACTGAAGCTTTCTTT,CASSLGGSANTEAFF,TRBJ1-1,many,TRBV7-2,NA
TGTGCCAGCAGCCAAGATACGGGGGCCGACACCGGGGAGCTGTTTTTT,CASSQDTGADTGELFF,TRBJ2-2,NA,TRBV4-2,NA
TGTGCCAGCAGTCAGACACCCTACGAGCAGTACTTC,CASSQTPYEQYF,TRBJ2-7,few,TRBV12-3/TRBV12-4,NA
TGTGCCAGCTCACCACCAGGGGTCTATGGCTACACCTTC,CASSPPGVYGYTF,TRBJ1-2,few,TRBV18,NA
TGTGCCAGCAGCCTTGGGGGGCCTAAATACACAGATACGCAGTATTTT,CASSLGGPKYTDTQYF,TRBJ2-3,few,TRBV27,NA
TGCAGTGCTGAAGGTACAGGGCCCAGCGAGGAAAAACTGTTTTTT,CSAEGTGPSEEKLFF,TRBJ1-4,NA,TRBV20-1,NA
TGTGCCAGCGCGGACGACTACGAGCAGTACTTC,CASADDYEQYF,TRBJ2-7,NA,TRBV6-6,NA
TGCGCCAGCAGCCAAGATCTTAAAAGCGGGAGGAAGTATGATACGCAGTATTTT,CASSQDLKSGRKYDTQYF,TRBJ2-3,once,TRBV4-3,TRBD2
TGCGCCAGCAGCCAAGATTATTTTACCGTGGAAGGCTACACCTTC,CASSQDYFTVEGYTF,TRBJ1-2,many,TRBV4-3,NA
TGTGCCACCAGTGATTCTAGGGCCGGGATCAATTCACCCCTCCACTTT,CATSDSRAGINSPLHF,TRBJ1-6,few,TRBV24-1,NA
TGCGCCAGCAGCTTAAAAGGGGGCAATCAGCCCCAGCATTTT,CASSLKGGNQPQHF,TRBJ1-5,once,TRBV5-1,NA
TGTGCCACCAGCAGACAGGGAGCAACTAATGAAAAACCGTTTTTT,CATSRQGATNEKPFF,TRBJ1-4,NA,TRBV15,NA
TGTGCCAGCAGCTTATTAGGGGCTAGGCAGTATTTT,CASSLLGARQYF,TRBJ2-3,NA,TRBV11-1,NA
TGCAGTGCTACAGACAGGGGACCCTCCCTCAATCAGCCCCAGCATTTT,CSATDRGPSLNQPQHF,TRBJ1-5,NA,TRBV20-1,TRBD1
TGTGCCACCAGCATCGGATCCGGGGAGCTGTTTTTT,CATSIGSGELFF,TRBJ2-2,NA,TRBV15,NA
TGTGCCAGCAGCCAAGTCCCGGGCACTGAAGCTTTCTTT,CASSQVPGTEAFF,TRBJ1-1,many,TRBV4-3,NA
TGCAGCGTTGAGGGGCAGGGGGCTCGAGAGACCCAGTACTTC,CSVEGQGARETQYF,TRBJ2-5,NA,TRBV29-1,TRBD1
TGTGCCAGCAGTTTAGGAAGGGACTATGGCTACACCTTC,CASSLGRDYGYTF,TRBJ1-2,many,TRBV27,NA
TGTGCCAGCAGCGTAAGGGGGAGGACTAGTGATTCCCAAGAGACCCAGTACTTC,CASSVRGRTSDSQETQYF,TRBJ2-5,few,TRBV9,NA
TGTGCCAGCAGCCAAGAGGCACCGGGCATAAAAGCTAACTATGGCTACACCTTC,CASSQEAPGIKANYGYTF,TRBJ1-2,few,TRBV4-2,NA
TGTGCCAGCGCCCCACCACTAGTGAAGTACAATGAGCAGTTCTTC,CASAPPLVKYNEQFF,TRBJ2-1,many,TRBV9,NA
TGTGCTACAGGTGGGACACTGAACACTGAAGCTTTCTTT,CATGGTLNTEAFF,TRBJ1-1,NA,TRBV7-2,NA
TGTGCCAGCAGGGATACCGGGACACCGTACGAGCAGTACTTC,CASRDTGTPYEQYF,TRBJ2-7,NA,TRBV6-2/TRBV6-3,NA
TGTGCCACCAGCAGAGACCAGGGGAAGTCCTACGAGCAGTACTTC,CATSRDQGKSYEQYF,TRBJ2-7,NA,TRBV15,NA
TGTGCCAGCTCCCCCTCAGGGAACAATGAGCAGTTCTTC,CASSPSGNNEQFF,TRBJ2-1,NA,TRBV7-3,NA
TGCGCCAGCAGCTACGGGACTAGCGGGGGATCAGATACGCAGTATTTT,CASSYGTSGGSDTQYF,TRBJ2-3,few,TRBV5-1,TRBD2
TGTGCCAGCAGGATCGATGGGGGGACCCAGTACTTC,CASRIDGGTQYF,TRBJ2-5,few,TRBV6-2/TRBV6-3,NA
TGTGCCAGCAGCTTCGCAGGCGGTGGAGAGACCCAGTACTTC,CASSFAGGGETQYF,TRBJ2-5,few,TRBV7-9,NA
TGTGTCAGCAGCTATGACACTAGCACAGATACGCAGTATTTT,CVSSYDTSTDTQYF,TRBJ2-3,NA,TRBV6-5,NA
TGCGCCAGCAGCCGACCCGGGACAGGGGATGGGGATGGCTACACCTTC,CASSRPGTGDGDGYTF,TRBJ1-2,few,TRBV4-3,TRBD1
TGTGCCATCAGTGAGTCGGATCTAAGCAATCAGCCCCAGCATTTT,CAISESDLSNQPQHF,TRBJ1-5,once,TRBV10-3,NA
TGTGCCAGCAGTTTGCGATCGGAGACCCAGTACTTC,CASSLRSETQYF,TRBJ2-5,many,TRBV6-6,NA
TGTGCTAGTGGTTTGCCCCTGGGGGGGGTTTACAATGAGCAGTTCTTC,CASGLPLGGVYNEQFF,TRBJ2-1,few,TRBV12-5,TRBD2
TGTGCCAGCAGCTTGGGTTGGGCTGAAGCTTTCTTT,CASSLGWAEAFF,TRBJ1-1,NA,TRBV7-2,NA
TGTGCCAGCAGTGACCCAACAGGGAGCTCCTACAATGAGCAGTTCTTC,CASSDPTGSSYNEQFF,TRBJ2-1,NA,TRBV2,NA
TGTGCCAGCAGTACGGGGCATCGGTACTATGGCTACACCTTC,CASSTGHRYYGYTF,TRBJ1-2,few,TRBV25-1,NA
TGCAGTGCTAAACGACAGGGGGCTGGGAACACTGAAGCTTTCTTT,CSAKRQGAGNTEAFF,TRBJ1-1,NA,TRBV20-1,TRBD1
TGCAGTGCTAGAGGGGACATAGGGTCCTATAATTCACCCCTCCACTTT,CSARGDIGSYNSPLHF,TRBJ1-6,NA,TRBV20-1,NA
TGCAGTGCCCTGGTAGACAATCAGCCCCAGCATTTT,CSALVDNQPQHF,TRBJ1-5,once,TRBV20-1,NA
TGTGCCAGCAGCCGCAGGGGAACACAGAGACGCCAGTACTTC,CASSRRGTQRRQYF,TRBJ2-5,NA,TRBV6-1,NA
TGTGCCAGCAGCTTAGTAAAGGGACAGGGCAATGAGCAGTTCTTC,CASSLVKGQGNEQFF,TRBJ2-1,NA,TRBV7-2,TRBD1
TGCAGTGCTAGAGATGTGGGGGTGGCGGGGAGTGAGCAGTTCTTC,CSARDVGVAGSEQFF,TRBJ2-1,NA,TRBV20-1,NA
TGTGCCAGCGAGGCTTACAATGAGCAGTTCTTC,CASEAYNEQFF,TRBJ2-1,NA,TRBV3-1,NA
TGTGCCAGCAGTCTACAGGGGCTGGATTCACCCCTCCACTTT,CASSLQGLDSPLHF,TRBJ1-6,few,TRBV7-9,TRBD1